This T cell receptor beta chain derives from a study of metastatic and nonmetastatic thyroid tumors. Study details: Comparison of repertoires was carried out across blood and tumor or nodule tissue from malignant and benign thyroid patients. Study results and limitations: As reported, TCR beta diversity in blood and tumor was significantly higher in malignant thyroid tumors than in benign nodules.

Patients had received no treatment of any kind before thyroid surgery. In the original workflow: Building a distant-metastasis classifier for papillary thyroid cancer drew on CDR3 differences across clinicopathological groups. Using MiXCR, TCRdb reanalyzed the PCR reads. TCRdb, not the original authors, processed these V and J calls. The sample holds roughly 15,000 clones, under 30% seen once. The CDR3 runs 15 residues. The V gene's germline CDR1 is LNHNV and CDR2 YYDKDF (reference sequence). The V end lost 0 bases, the J end lost 2 bases, and 11 bases lay between the germline ends. The sample holds a few counts of this clone. Its antigen remains unidentified.

The chain is built from TRBV15 and TRBJ2-7; D perhaps matches TRBD1 (5 bases). What was sequenced was adjacent normal tissue. The sequence came from a female donor with papillary thyroid cancer or a benign thyroid nodule (not recorded which). Some clones in this sample may be carry-over from other donors' samples. This CDR3 is CATSRDPRATYEQYF. DNA for the CDR3: TGTGCCACCAGCAGAGATCCCAGGGCCACCTACGAGCAGTACTTC.